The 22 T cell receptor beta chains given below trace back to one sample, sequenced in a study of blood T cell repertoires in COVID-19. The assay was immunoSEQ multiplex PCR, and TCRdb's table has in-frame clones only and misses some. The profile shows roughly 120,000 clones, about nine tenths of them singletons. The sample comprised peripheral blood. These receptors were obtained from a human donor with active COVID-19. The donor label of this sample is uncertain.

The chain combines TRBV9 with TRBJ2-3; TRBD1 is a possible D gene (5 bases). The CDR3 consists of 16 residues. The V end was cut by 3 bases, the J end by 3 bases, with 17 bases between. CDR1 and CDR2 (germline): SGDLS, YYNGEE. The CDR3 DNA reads TGTGCCAGCAGCGCAGGGATAGGGGCCGGAACAGATACGCAGTATTTT. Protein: CASSAGIGAGTDTQYF. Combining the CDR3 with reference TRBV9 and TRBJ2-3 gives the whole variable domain DSGVTQTPKHLITATGQRVTLRCSPRSGDLSVYWYQQSLDQGLQFLIQYYNGEERAKGNILERFSAQQFPDLHSELNLSSLELGDSALYFCASSAGIGAGTDTQYFGPGTRLTVL.

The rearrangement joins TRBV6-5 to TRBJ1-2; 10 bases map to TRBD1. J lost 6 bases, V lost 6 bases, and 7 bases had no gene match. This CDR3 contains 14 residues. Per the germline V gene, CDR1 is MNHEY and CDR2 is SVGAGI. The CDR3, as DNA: TGTGCCAGCAGGGGGACAGGGGCGTGGGATGGCTACACCTTC. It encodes CASRGTGAWDGYTF.

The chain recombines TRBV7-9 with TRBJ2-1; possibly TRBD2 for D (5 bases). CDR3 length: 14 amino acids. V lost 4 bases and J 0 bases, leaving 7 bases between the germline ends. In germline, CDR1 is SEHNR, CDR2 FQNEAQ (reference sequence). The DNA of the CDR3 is TGTGCCAGCAGCTCCGGGGTCTCCTACAATGAGCAGTTCTTC. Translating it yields CASSSGVSYNEQFF.

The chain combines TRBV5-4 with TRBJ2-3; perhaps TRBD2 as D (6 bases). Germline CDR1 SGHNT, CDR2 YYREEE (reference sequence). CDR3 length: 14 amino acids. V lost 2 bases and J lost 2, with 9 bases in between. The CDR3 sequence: CASSFRGNTDTQYF. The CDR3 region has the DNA TGTGCCAGCAGCTTCCGCGGGAACACAGATACGCAGTATTTT.

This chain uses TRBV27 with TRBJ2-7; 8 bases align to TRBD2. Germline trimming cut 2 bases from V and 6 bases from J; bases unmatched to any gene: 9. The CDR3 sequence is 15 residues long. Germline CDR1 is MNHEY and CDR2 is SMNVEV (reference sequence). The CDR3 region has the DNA TGTGCCAGCAGTTTAACGCAAGCGGGGGAGGGCGAGCAGTACTTC. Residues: CASSLTQAGEGEQYF.

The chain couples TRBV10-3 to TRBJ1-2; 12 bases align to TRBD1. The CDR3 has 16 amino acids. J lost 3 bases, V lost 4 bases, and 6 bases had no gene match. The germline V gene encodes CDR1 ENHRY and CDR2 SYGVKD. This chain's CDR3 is CAISAGTGGADYGYTF. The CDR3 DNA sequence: TGTGCCATCAGTGCCGGGACAGGGGGCGCCGACTATGGCTACACCTTC.

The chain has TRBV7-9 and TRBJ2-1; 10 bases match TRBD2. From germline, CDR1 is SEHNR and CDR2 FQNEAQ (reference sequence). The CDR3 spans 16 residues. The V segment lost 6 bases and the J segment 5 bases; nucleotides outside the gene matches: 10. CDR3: CASSPRTSGINNEQFF. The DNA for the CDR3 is TGTGCCAGCAGTCCCAGGACTAGCGGAATAAACAATGAGCAGTTCTTC. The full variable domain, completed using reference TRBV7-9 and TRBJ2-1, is DTGVSQNPRHKITKRGQNVTFRCDPISEHNRLYWYRQTLGQGPEFLTYFQNEAQLEKSRLLSDRFSAERPKGSFSTLEIQRTEQGDSAMYLCASSPRTSGINNEQFFGPGTRLTVL.

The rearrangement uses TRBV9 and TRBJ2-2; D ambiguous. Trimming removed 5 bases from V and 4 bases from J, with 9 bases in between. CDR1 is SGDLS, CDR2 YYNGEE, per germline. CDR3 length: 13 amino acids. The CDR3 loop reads CASSDGVTGELFF. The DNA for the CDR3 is TGTGCCAGCAGTGACGGAGTCACCGGGGAGCTGTTTTTT.

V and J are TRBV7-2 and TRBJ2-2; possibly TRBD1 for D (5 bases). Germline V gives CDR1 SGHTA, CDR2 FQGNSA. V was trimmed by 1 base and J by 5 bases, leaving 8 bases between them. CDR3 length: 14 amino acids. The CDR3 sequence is CASSLGAGTGELFF. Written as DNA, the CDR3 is TGTGCCAGCAGCTTAGGTGCAGGGACCGGGGAGCTGTTTTTT.

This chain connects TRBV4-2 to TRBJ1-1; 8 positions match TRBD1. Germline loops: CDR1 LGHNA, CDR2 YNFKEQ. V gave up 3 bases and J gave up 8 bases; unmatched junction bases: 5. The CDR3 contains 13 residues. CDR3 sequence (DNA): TGTGCCAGCAGCCAGGGGGACAGGCACGAAGCTTTCTTT. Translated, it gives CASSQGDRHEAFF.

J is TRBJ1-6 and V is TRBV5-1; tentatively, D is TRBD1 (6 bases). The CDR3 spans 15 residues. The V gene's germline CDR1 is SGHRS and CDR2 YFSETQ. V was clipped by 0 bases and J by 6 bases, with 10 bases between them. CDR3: CASSLETGSNSPLHF. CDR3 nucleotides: TGCGCCAGCAGCTTGGAAACAGGGTCTAATTCACCCCTCCACTTT.

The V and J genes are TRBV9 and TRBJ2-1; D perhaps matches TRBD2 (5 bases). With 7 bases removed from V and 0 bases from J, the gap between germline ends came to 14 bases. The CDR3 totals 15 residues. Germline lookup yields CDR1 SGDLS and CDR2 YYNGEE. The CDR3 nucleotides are TGTGCCAGCTCCCCCCGGACTGCCTCCTACAATGAGCAGTTCTTC. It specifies CASSPRTASYNEQFF.

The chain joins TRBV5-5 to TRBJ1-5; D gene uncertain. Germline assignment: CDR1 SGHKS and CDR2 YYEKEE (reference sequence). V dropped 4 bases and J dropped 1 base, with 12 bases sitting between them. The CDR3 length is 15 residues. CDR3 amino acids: CASSPQVSSNQPQHF. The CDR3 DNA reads TGTGCCAGCAGCCCTCAGGTTTCGAGCAATCAGCCCCAGCATTTT.

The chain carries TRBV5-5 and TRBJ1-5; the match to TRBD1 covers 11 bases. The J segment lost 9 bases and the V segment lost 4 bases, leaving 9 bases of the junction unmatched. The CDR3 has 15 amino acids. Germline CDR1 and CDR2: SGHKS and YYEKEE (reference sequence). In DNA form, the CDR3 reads TGTGCCAGCAGCGCGGCTGGGACAGGGGGATCGCCCCAGCATTTT. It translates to CASSAAGTGGSPQHF.

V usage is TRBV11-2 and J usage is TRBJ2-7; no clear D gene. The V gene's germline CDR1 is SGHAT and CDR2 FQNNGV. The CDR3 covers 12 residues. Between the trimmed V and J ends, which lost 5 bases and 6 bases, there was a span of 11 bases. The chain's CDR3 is CASSPRVGEQYF. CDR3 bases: TGTGCCAGCAGCCCCCGGGTTGGCGAGCAGTACTTC.

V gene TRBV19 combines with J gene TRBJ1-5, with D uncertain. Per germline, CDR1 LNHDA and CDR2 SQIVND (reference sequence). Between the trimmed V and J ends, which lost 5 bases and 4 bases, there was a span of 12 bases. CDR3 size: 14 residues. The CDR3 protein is CASSPGSGNQPQHF. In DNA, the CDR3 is TGTGCCAGTAGTCCCGGATCGGGTAATCAGCCCCAGCATTTT.

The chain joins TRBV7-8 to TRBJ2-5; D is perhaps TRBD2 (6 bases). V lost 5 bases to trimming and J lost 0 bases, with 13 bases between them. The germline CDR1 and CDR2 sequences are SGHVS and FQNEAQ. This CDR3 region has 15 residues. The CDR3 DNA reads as TGTGCCAGCAGCCGAGAGGAGGGGTACCAAGAGACCCAGTACTTC. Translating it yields CASSREEGYQETQYF.

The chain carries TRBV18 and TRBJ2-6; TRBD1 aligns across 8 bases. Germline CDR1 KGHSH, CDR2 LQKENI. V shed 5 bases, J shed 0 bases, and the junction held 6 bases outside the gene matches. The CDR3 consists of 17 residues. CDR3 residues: CASSSDREYSGANVLTF. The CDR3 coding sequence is TGTGCCAGCTCATCGGACAGGGAATACTCTGGGGCCAACGTCCTGACTTTC.

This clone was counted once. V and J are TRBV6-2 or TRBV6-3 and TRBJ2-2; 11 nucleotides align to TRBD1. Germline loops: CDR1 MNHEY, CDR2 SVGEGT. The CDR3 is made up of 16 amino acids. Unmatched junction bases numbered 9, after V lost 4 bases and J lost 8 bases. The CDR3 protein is CASSSHGTGGTGELFF. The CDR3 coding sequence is TGTGCCAGCAGTTCCCACGGGACAGGGGGTACAGGGGAGCTGTTTTTT.

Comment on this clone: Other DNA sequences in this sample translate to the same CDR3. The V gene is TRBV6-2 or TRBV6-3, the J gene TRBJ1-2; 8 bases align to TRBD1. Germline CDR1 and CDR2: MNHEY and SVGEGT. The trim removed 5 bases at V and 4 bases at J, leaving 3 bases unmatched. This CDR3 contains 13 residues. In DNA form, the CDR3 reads TGTGCCAGCAGTCTGACAGGGGCCTATGGCTACACCTTC. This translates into CASSLTGAYGYTF.

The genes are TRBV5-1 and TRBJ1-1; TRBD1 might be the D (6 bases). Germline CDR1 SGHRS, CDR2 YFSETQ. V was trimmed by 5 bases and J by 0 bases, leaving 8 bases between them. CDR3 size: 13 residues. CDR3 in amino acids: CASRGGVNTEAFF. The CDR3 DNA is TGCGCCAGCAGAGGGGGGGTGAACACTGAAGCTTTCTTT. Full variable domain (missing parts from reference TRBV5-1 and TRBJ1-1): KAGVTQTPRYLIKTRGQQVTLSCSPISGHRSVSWYQQTPGQGLQFLFEYFSETQRNKGNFPGRFSGRQFSNSRSEMNVSTLELGDSALYLCASRGGVNTEAFFGQGTRLTVV.

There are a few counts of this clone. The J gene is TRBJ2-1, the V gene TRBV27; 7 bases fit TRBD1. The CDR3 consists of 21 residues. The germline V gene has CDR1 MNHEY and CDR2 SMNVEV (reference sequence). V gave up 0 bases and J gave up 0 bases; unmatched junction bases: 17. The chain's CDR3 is CASSLSPPPLDRVGSYNEQFF. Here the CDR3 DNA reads TGTGCCAGCAGTTTATCCCCCCCACCACTTGACAGGGTAGGCTCCTACAATGAGCAGTTCTTC.